This T cell receptor beta chain is from a study of Tregs in tolerant kidney transplant recipients. Study context: Mixed chimerism was transient after nonmyeloablative marrow transplants from related graft donors.

CDR3 size: 16 residues. Germline assignment: CDR1 MNHEY and CDR2 SMNVEV (reference sequence). Trimming shortened V by 0 bases and J by 4 bases, and 15 bases separated the two germline ends. Method: immunoSEQ multiplex PCR; TCRdb's copy keeps in-frame clones and lacks some. Of around 77,000 clones in the sample, 95% to 98% were seen once. On this clone itself: The antigen is unknown.

Overall study findings and caveats: Antigen-driven expansion was suggested because donor-specific Tregs expanded more than all Tregs in tolerant patients. Tregs expanded with activated donor B cells seemed most donor-specific. No direct test of biological reproducibility was done here.

The sequence came from a human donor who received a combined kidney and bone marrow transplant. The source was CD4+ T cells from blood, collected before the transplant. This chain uses TRBV27 with TRBJ2-5; TRBD2 might be the D (8 bases). The CDR3 sequence is CASSLSSGGGVETQYF. The CDR3 DNA reads as TGTGCCAGCAGTTTATCGTCGGGAGGGGGCGTAGAGACCCAGTACTTC.